These 20 T cell receptor beta chains share one sample of origin, sequenced in a study of CD8 T cells in ankylosing spondylitis. Each CDR3 protein gets one entry after TCRdb re-called the 5' RACE reads with MiXCR. Of hundreds of thousands of distinct CDR3 sequences listed, about 9.1% were seen once; the top ten hold 6.8%. Sequenced material: blood, either unsorted or a sorted T cell fraction (not recorded which). The receptors were gathered from a male donor with ankylosing spondylitis or in good health (not recorded which).

This clonotype was recorded many times. The chain is built from TRBV20-1 and TRBJ1-2; D is unclear. V lost 6 bases and J 5 bases, leaving 13 bases between the germline ends. The CDR3 has 12 residues. Per germline, CDR1 DFQATT and CDR2 SNEGSKA (reference sequence). The CDR3 protein is CSAEHRKYGYTF. In DNA form, the CDR3 reads TGCAGTGCCGAACATCGAAAGTATGGCTACACCTTC.

Many counts were recorded for this clonotype. CDR3 residues: CSAGTDNQPQHF. CDR3 nucleotide sequence: TGCAGTGCCGGGACAGACAATCAGCCCCAGCATTTT. This chain links TRBV20-1 with TRBJ1-5; 7 nucleotides line up with TRBD1. Germline values: CDR1 DFQATT, CDR2 SNEGSKA (reference sequence). Trimming removed 6 bases from V and 3 bases from J; junction bases left unmatched: 2. This CDR3 is built from 12 residues.

This clonotype appeared many times. V and J are TRBV5-1 and TRBJ2-1; D is unclear. Germline-derived CDR1 and CDR2 are SGHRS and YFSETQ. CDR3 length: 14 amino acids. Trimming pared 0 bases from V and 7 bases from J, leaving 11 bases between. The CDR3 sequence is CASSLEPGGNEQFF. The CDR3, as DNA: TGCGCCAGCAGCTTGGAACCTGGCGGAAATGAGCAGTTCTTC.

The V gene is TRBV7-2, the J gene TRBJ2-5; 7 bases align to TRBD1. V gave up 5 bases and J gave up 4 bases; unmatched junction bases: 7. This CDR3 has 14 amino acids. CDR1 is SGHTA, CDR2 FQGNSA, per germline. Written as DNA, the CDR3 is TGTGCCAGCAGCCCCCGACAGGGTTCAGAGACCCAGTACTTC. Amino acids: CASSPRQGSETQYF.

In this sample, this clonotype turned up many times. The chain is built from TRBV5-6 and TRBJ2-2; D unresolved. Per germline, CDR1 SGHDT and CDR2 YYEEEE. The V end lost 1 base, the J end lost 5 bases, and 9 bases lay between the germline ends. This CDR3 spans 14 amino acids. The CDR3 nucleotides are TGTGCCAGCAGCTTGAGTTCTGGGACCGGGGAGCTGTTTTTT. It encodes CASSLSSGTGELFF.

The rearrangement links TRBV4-2 to TRBJ1-2; 11 bases map to TRBD1. The CDR3 extends over 17 amino acids. CDR1 and CDR2 (germline): LGHNA, YNFKEQ. With 1 base clipped from V and 3 bases from J, the junction kept 7 bases outside the gene matches. CDR3 loop: CASSQGDRGIPDYGYTF. DNA for the CDR3: TGTGCCAGCAGCCAAGGGGACAGGGGGATACCTGACTATGGCTACACCTTC.

The chain employs TRBV20-1 and TRBJ1-5; D is ambiguous. Trimming stripped 1 base from V and 6 bases from J, with 10 bases between. CDR3 length: 13 amino acids. Germline loops: CDR1 DFQATT, CDR2 SNEGSKA (reference sequence). The CDR3 DNA reads TGCAGTGCTAGAGGGGGTGGCGTTCAGCCCCAGCATTTT. Translated: CSARGGGVQPQHF.

This clonotype was picked up one time. This chain links TRBV20-1 with TRBJ2-1; 7 nucleotides line up with TRBD1. V trimming: 3 bases; J trimming: 2 bases; junction bases outside the gene matches: 19. Germline CDR1 DFQATT, CDR2 SNEGSKA (reference sequence). The CDR3 length is 19 residues. CDR3 sequence: CSARKTGVGGTPTYNEQFF. CDR3 DNA sequence: TGCAGTGCTAGGAAAACAGGGGTAGGCGGAACCCCGACCTACAATGAGCAGTTCTTC.

A note on this clonotype: This sequence may be a read error, since a much larger clone differs from it by one base. The J gene is TRBJ1-4, the V gene TRBV27; TRBD1 might be the D (6 bases). The CDR3 consists of 18 residues. Germline V gives CDR1 MNHEY, CDR2 SMNVEV (reference sequence). The CDR3 protein is CASAPFTGTKATNERLFF. CDR3 coding DNA: TGTGCCAGCGCACCTTTCACAGGGACAAAGGCAACTAATGAAAGACTGTTTTTT.

The table lists this clonotype with many counts. The J gene is TRBJ2-5, the V gene TRBV6-1; 7 nucleotides agree with TRBD1. The V gene's germline CDR1 is MNHNS and CDR2 SASEGT. CDR3 length: 13 amino acids. The V gene end was trimmed by 6 bases and the J gene end by 3 bases; junction bases not matched to a gene: 4. The CDR3 region has the DNA TGTGCCAGCAGAACCGGGACAGAAGAGACCCAGTACTTC. Protein product: CASRTGTEETQYF.

This chain uses TRBV9 with TRBJ2-6, with no clear D. Per germline, CDR1 SGDLS and CDR2 YYNGEE. The CDR3 spans 15 residues. V was shortened by 4 bases and J by 3 bases, with 11 bases between the two germline ends. CDR3 coding DNA: TGTGCCAGCAGCCCCCCTGGGTATGGGGCCAACGTCCTGACTTTC. It specifies CASSPPGYGANVLTF.

The table lists this clonotype with many counts. The rearrangement links TRBV24-1 to TRBJ2-1; either TRBD1 or TRBD2 may supply D (7 bases each). The V end was cut by 7 bases, the J end by 5 bases, with 11 bases between. Germline V gene data show CDR1 as KGHDR and CDR2 as SFDVKD. The CDR3 totals 13 residues. The DNA of the CDR3 is TGTGCCACCAGGGGAGGGACAGACAATGAGCAGTTCTTC. Translation: CATRGGTDNEQFF.

Remarks on this clonotype: Mismatch with germline at one junction end may stem from a read error. V is TRBV12-3 or TRBV12-4 and J is TRBJ2-1, with D perhaps matching TRBD2 (5 bases). The CDR3 consists of 14 residues. Written as DNA, the CDR3 is TGTGCCAGCAGTCTAGCCCCCTCCTACAATGAGCAGTTCTTC. Protein sequence: CASSLAPSYNEQFF.

This clonotype was picked up many times. The chain couples TRBV12-5 to TRBJ2-1; the D gene is possibly TRBD2 (5 bases). V gave up 7 bases and J gave up 9 bases, with 25 bases separating them. The CDR3 runs 16 residues. Germline CDR1 LGHNT, CDR2 FRNRAP. The CDR3 region is CASAPPGSGLSGEQFF. The CDR3 DNA reads TGTGCTAGTGCCCCCCCTGGGAGTGGACTGTCGGGTGAGCAGTTCTTC. Supplemented by reference TRBV12-5 and TRBJ2-1, the full variable domain reads DARVTQTPRHKVTEMGQEVTMRCQPILGHNTVFWYRQTMMQGLELLAYFRNRAPLDDSGMPKDRFSAEMPDATLATLKIQPSEPRDSAVYFCASAPPGSGLSGEQFFGPGTRLTVL.

This clonotype showed up many times. The chain couples TRBV7-2 to TRBJ2-3, with D tentatively TRBD1 (6 bases). The germline V gene has CDR1 SGHTA and CDR2 FQGNSA. The germline V and J ends were trimmed by 4 bases and 7 bases, with 9 bases remaining between them. The CDR3 spans 12 residues. CDR3 amino acids: CASSSDRHTQYF. The CDR3, as DNA: TGTGCCAGCAGCTCCGACAGGCATACGCAGTATTTT.

J is TRBJ1-3 and V is TRBV11-2; D possibly corresponds to TRBD1 (5 bases). CDR3 length: 18 amino acids. Germline lookup yields CDR1 SGHAT and CDR2 FQNNGV. The V end lost 5 bases, the J end lost 0 bases, and 20 bases lay between the germline ends. DNA for the CDR3: TGTGCCAGCAGCCCAATGGGGGAGGACGCGGACTCTGGAAACACCATATATTTT. Translated: CASSPMGEDADSGNTIYF.

As to this clonotype: The junction departs from the called germline gene at one end, perhaps through a read error. The J gene is TRBJ2-7, the V gene TRBV7-3, with D maybe TRBD1 (6 bases). Germline CDR1 reads SGHTA; CDR2 reads FQGTGA. The CDR3 has 15 amino acids. As DNA, the CDR3 is TGTGTCAGCAGCTTAAGGGCAGGGGCAAACTACGAGCAGTACTTC. As protein: CVSSLRAGANYEQYF. The full variable domain, with the rest looked up from reference TRBV7-3 and TRBJ2-7, is GAGVSQTPSNKVTEKGKYVELRCDPISGHTALYWYRQSLGQGPEFLIYFQGTGAADDSGLPNDRFFAVRPEGSVSTLKIQRTERGDSAVYLCVSSLRAGANYEQYFGPGTRLTVT.

In nucleotides, the CDR3 is TGTGCCAGCAGCCAAGCCACCAGCGGGGGGGCCCCAGATACGCAGTATTTT. Encoded protein: CASSQATSGGAPDTQYF. The chain is built from TRBV4-2 and TRBJ2-3; 10 bases are shared with TRBD2. The CDR3 covers 17 residues. After removal of 1 base from V and 4 bases from J, the junction contained 8 bases not matched to a gene. Germline V gene data show CDR1 as LGHNA and CDR2 as YNFKEQ.

This clonotype was observed at least ten times. This chain joins TRBV5-1 and TRBJ1-2; D is uncertain. The CDR3 has 13 amino acids. The germline V gene encodes CDR1 SGHRS and CDR2 YFSETQ. V lost 3 bases and J 4 bases, leaving 10 bases between the germline ends. CDR3 residues: CASSYDGSYGYTF. The CDR3 coding sequence is TGCGCCAGCAGCTATGATGGGAGCTATGGCTACACCTTC.

The sample holds many counts of this clonotype. The V gene is TRBV12-3 or TRBV12-4, the J gene TRBJ1-5, with no clear D. This CDR3 is built from 14 residues. The V end was cut by 7 bases, the J end by 7 bases, with 17 bases between. CDR3 protein: CASTRAGPGQPQHF. The CDR3 nucleotides are TGTGCCAGCACCCGGGCCGGACCCGGGCAGCCCCAGCATTTT.